This T cell receptor beta chain is from a study of blood T cell repertoires in COVID-19. The germline V gene has CDR1 SGHTA and CDR2 FQGNSA. This CDR3 is built from 13 residues. Trimming removed 3 bases from V and 7 bases from J, with 7 bases in between. This table comes from immunoSEQ multiplex PCR, and its TCRdb copy is limited to in-frame clones, with some not included. In the table there are around 130,000 clones, 82% of which are singletons. This chain uses TRBV7-2 with TRBJ1-6; D remains unclear. The receptor's source is a human donor in a cohort sampled during active COVID-19. Input material: peripheral blood. CDR3 in DNA: TGTGCCAGCAGCTTGAGGGCGAATTCACCCCTCCACTTT. Translating gives CASSLRANSPLHF.